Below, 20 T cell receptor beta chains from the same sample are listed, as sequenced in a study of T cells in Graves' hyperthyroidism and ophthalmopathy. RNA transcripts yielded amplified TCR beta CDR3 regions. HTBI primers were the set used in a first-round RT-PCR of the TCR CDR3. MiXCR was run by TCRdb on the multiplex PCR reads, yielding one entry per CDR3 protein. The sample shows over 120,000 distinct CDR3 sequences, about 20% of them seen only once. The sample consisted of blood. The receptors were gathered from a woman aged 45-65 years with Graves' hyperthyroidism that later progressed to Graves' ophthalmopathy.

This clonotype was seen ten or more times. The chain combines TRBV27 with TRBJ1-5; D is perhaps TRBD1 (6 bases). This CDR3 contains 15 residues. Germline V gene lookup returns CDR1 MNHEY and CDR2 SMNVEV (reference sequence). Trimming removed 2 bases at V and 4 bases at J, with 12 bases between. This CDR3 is CASSLAQGPNQPQHF. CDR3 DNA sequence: TGTGCCAGCAGTTTAGCCCAGGGGCCGAATCAGCCCCAGCATTTT.

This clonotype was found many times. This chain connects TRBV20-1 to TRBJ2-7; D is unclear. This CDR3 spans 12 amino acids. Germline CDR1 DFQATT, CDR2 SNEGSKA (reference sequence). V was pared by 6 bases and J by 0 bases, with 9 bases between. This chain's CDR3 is CSARQNSYEQYF. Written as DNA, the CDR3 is TGCAGTGCAAGACAAAACTCCTACGAGCAGTACTTC.

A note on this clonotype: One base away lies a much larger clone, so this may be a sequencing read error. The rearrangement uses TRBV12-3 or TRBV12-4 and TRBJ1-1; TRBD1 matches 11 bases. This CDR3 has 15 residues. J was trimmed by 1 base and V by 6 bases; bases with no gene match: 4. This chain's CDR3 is CASRLGQGGNTEAFF. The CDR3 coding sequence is TGTGCCAGCAGATTGGGACAGGGGGGGAACACTGAAGCTTTCTTT.

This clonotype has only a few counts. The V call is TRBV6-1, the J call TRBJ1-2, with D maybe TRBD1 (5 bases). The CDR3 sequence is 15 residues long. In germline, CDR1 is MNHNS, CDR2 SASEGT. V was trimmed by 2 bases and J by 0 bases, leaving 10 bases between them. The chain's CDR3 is CASSESWTPNYGYTF. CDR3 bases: TGTGCCAGCAGTGAAAGCTGGACACCTAACTATGGCTACACCTTC.

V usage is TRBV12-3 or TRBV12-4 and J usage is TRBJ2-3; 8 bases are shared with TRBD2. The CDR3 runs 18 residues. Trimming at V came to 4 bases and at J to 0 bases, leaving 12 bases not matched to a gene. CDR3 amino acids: CASSYLGLAGPSTDTQYF. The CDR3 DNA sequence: TGTGCCAGCAGTTATTTGGGTTTAGCGGGGCCCAGCACAGATACGCAGTATTTT.

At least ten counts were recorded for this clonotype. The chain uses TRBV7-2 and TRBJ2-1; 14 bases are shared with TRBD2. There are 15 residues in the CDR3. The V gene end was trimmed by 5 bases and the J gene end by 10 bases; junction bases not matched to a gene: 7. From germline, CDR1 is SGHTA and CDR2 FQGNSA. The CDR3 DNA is TGTGCCAGCAGCCAAGGACTAGCGGGAGGCCGGGAGCAGTTCTTC. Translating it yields CASSQGLAGGREQFF.

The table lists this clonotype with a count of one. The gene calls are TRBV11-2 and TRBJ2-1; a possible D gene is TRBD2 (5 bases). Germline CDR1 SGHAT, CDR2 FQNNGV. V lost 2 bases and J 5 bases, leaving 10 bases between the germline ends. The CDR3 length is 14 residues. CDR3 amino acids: CASSLLAGHNEQFF. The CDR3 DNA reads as TGTGCCAGCAGCTTACTAGCAGGACACAATGAGCAGTTCTTC.

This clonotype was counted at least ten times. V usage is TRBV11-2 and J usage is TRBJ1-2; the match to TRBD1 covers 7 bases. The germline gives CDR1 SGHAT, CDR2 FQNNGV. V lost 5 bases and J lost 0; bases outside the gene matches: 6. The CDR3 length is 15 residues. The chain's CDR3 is CASSPGQFTNYGYTF. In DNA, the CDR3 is TGTGCCAGCAGCCCGGGACAGTTTACTAACTATGGCTACACCTTC.

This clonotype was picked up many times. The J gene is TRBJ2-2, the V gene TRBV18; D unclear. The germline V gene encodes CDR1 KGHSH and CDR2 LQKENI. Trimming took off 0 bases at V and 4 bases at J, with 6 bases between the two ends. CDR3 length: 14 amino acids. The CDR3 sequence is CASSPPAVTGELFF. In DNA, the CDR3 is TGTGCCAGCTCACCACCGGCAGTCACCGGGGAGCTGTTTTTT.

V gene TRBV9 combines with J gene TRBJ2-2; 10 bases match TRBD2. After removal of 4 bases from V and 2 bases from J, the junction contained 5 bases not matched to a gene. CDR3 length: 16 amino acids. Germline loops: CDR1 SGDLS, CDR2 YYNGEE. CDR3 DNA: TGTGCCAGCAGCCCAGGGACTAGCGTCAACACCGGGGAGCTGTTTTTT. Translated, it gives CASSPGTSVNTGELFF.

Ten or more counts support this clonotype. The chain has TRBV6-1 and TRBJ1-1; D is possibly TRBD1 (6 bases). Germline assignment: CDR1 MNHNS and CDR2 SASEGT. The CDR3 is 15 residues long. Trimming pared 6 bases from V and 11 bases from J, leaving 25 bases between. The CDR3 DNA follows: TGTGCCAGCAGCGAAATAGGGGGGGGCGGGTGGTATGCTTTCTTT. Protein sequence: CASSEIGGGGWYAFF.

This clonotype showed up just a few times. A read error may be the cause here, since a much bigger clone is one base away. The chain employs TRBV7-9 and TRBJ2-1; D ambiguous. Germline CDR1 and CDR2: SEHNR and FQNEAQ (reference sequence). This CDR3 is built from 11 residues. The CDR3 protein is CASSSHNEQFF. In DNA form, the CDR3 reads TGTGCCAGCAGCTCCCACAATGAGCAGTTCTTC.

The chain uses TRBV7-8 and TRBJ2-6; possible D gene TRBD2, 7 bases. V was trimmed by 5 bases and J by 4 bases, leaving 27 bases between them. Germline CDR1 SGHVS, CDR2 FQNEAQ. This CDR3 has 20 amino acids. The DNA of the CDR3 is TGTGCCAGCAGCCCCGCCCAGCGGGCAGGGGCCGGGGGGGGGGCCAACGTCCTGACTTTC. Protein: CASSPAQRAGAGGGANVLTF. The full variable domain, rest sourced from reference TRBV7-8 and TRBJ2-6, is GAGVSQSPRYKVAKRGQDVALRCDPISGHVSLFWYQQALGQGPEFLTYFQNEAQLDKSGLPSDRFFAERPEGSVSTLKIQRTQQEDSAVYLCASSPAQRAGAGGGANVLTFGAGSRLTVL.

CDR3 in DNA: TGTGCCAGCAGCTTGGTTAGTCGGCCAACCTACGAGCAGTACTTC. Amino acids: CASSLVSRPTYEQYF. The chain carries TRBV7-2 and TRBJ2-7, with unresolved D. Trimming stripped 3 bases from V and 2 bases from J, with 14 bases between. The germline V gene has CDR1 SGHTA and CDR2 FQGNSA. The CDR3 has 15 amino acids.

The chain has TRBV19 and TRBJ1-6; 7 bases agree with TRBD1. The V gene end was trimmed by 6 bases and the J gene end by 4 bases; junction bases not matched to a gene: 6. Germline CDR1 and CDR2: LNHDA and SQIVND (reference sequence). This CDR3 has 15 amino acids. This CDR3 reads CASRGPGQYNSPLHF. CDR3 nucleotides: TGTGCCAGTAGAGGACCGGGACAGTATAATTCACCCCTCCACTTT.

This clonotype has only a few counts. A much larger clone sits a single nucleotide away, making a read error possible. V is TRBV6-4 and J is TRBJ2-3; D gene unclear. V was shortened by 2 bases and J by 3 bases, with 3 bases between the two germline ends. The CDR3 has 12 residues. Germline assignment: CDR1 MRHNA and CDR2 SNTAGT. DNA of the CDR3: TGTGCCAGCAGTGACAGGACAGATACGCAGTATTTT. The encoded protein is CASSDRTDTQYF.

CDR3 residues: CASSLGGAGGPRETQYF. The CDR3 bases are TGTGCCAGCAGCTTAGGTGGAGCGGGAGGGCCGCGAGAGACCCAGTACTTC. The chain employs TRBV7-3 and TRBJ2-5; 10 bases are shared with TRBD2. There are 17 residues in the CDR3. Germline trimming cut 2 bases from V and 4 bases from J; bases unmatched to any gene: 10. From germline, CDR1 is SGHTA and CDR2 FQGTGA.

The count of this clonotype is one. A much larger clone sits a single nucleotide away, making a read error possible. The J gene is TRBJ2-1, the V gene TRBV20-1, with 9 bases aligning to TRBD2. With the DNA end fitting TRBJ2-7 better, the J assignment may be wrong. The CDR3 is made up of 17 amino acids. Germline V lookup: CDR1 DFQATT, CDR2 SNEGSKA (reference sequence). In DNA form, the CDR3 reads TGCAGTGCTAGAGATCCTAGCGGGATAAGCTCCTACAATGAGCAGTACTTC. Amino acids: CSARDPSGISSYNEQYF.

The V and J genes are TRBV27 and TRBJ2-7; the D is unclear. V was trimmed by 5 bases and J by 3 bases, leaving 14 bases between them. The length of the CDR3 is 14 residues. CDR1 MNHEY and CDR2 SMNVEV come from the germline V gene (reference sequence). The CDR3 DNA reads TGTGCCAGCAGTCTCAAGGACCCTCTCTACGAGCAGTACTTC. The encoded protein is CASSLKDPLYEQYF.

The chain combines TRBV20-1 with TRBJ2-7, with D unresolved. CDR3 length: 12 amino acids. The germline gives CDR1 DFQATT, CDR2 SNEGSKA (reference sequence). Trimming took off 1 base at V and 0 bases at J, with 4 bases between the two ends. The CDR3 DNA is TGCAGTGCTAGAGGCAGCTCCTACGAGCAGTACTTC. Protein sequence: CSARGSSYEQYF.